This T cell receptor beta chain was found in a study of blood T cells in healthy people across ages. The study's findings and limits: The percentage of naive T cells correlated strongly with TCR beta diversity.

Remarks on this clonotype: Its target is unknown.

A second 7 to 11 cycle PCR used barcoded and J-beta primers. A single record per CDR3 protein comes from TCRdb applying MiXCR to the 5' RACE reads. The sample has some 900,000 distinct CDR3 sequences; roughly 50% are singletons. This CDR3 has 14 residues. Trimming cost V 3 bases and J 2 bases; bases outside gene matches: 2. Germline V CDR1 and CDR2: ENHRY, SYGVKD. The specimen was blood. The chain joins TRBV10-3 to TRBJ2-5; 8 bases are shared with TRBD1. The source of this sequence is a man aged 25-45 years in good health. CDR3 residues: CAISDRQGQETQYF. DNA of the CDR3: TGTGCCATCAGTGACAGACAGGGGCAAGAGACCCAGTACTTC.